This T cell receptor (beta chain) appears in the sequencing data of a study of cytomegalovirus exposure and HLA in healthy donors. In the PCR, 60 Vbeta and 13 Jbeta primers were used. Generated by immunoSEQ multiplex PCR, the TCRdb table keeps only in-frame clones and is missing some. The sample has approximately 160,000 clones; 55% to 80% are singletons. In germline, CDR1 is SQVTM, CDR2 ANQGSEA. The length of the CDR3 is 14 residues. Trimming stripped 5 bases from V and 2 bases from J, with 15 bases between. This receptor was obtained from a young woman in good health and CMV-seropositive. This chain joins TRBV29-1 and TRBJ2-5, with D perhaps matching TRBD2 (6 bases). The sequencing input was PBMCs. The DNA of the CDR3 is TGCAGCGTTTCACCTCGGGACTCTCAAGAGACCCAGTACTTC. Translating it yields CSVSPRDSQETQYF.